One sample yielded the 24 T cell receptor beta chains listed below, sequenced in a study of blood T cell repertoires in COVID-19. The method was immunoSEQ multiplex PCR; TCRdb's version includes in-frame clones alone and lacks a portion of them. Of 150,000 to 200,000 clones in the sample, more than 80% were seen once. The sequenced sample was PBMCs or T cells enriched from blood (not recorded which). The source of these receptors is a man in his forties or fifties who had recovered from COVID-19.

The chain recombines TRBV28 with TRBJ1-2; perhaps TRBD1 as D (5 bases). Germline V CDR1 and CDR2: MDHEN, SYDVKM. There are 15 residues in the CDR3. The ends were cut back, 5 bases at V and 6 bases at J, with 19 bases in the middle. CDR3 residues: CASSAGRRDGHGYTF. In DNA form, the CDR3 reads TGTGCCAGCAGTGCGGGGCGCCGGGACGGTCATGGCTACACCTTC.

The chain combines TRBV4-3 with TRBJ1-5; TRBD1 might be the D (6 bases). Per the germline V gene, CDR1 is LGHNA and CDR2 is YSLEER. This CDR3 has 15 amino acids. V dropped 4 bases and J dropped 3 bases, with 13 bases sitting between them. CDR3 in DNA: TGCGCCAGCAGCCCGGTGACAGGCTCCAATCAGCCCCAGCATTTT. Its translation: CASSPVTGSNQPQHF.

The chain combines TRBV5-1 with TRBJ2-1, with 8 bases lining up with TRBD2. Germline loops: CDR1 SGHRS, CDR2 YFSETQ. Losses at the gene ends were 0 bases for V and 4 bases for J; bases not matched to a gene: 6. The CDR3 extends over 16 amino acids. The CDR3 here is CASSLEAGAGYNEQFF. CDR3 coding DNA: TGCGCCAGCAGCTTGGAAGCGGGGGCGGGTTACAATGAGCAGTTCTTC. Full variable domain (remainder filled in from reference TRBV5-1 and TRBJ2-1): KAGVTQTPRYLIKTRGQQVTLSCSPISGHRSVSWYQQTPGQGLQFLFEYFSETQRNKGNFPGRFSGRQFSNSRSEMNVSTLELGDSALYLCASSLEAGAGYNEQFFGPGTRLTVL.

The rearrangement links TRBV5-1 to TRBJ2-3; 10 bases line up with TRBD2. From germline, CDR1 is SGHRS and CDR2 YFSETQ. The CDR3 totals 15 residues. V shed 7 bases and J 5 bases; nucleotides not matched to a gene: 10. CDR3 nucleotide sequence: TGCGCCAGCCACCCTAGCGGGGGCCAGGAAGATACGCAGTATTTT. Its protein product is CASHPSGGQEDTQYF. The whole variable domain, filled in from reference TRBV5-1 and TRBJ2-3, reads KAGVTQTPRYLIKTRGQQVTLSCSPISGHRSVSWYQQTPGQGLQFLFEYFSETQRNKGNFPGRFSGRQFSNSRSEMNVSTLELGDSALYLCASHPSGGQEDTQYFGPGTRLTVL.

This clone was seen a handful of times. The CDR3: CASRPGRGTSTDTQYF. Here the CDR3 DNA reads TGTGCCTCCCGTCCTGGGCGGGGCACTAGCACAGATACGCAGTATTTT. The chain combines TRBV7-2 with TRBJ2-3, with D tentatively TRBD2 (6 bases). The CDR3 runs to 16 residues. CDR1 and CDR2 (germline): SGHTA, FQGNSA. With 11 bases removed from V and 0 bases from J, the gap between germline ends came to 21 bases. Full variable domain (remainder filled in from reference TRBV7-2 and TRBJ2-3): GAGVSQSPSNKVTEKGKDVELRCDPISGHTALYWYRQSLGQGLEFLIYFQGNSAPDKSGLPSDRFSAERTGGSVSTLTIQRTQQEDSAVYLCASRPGRGTSTDTQYFGPGTRLTVL.

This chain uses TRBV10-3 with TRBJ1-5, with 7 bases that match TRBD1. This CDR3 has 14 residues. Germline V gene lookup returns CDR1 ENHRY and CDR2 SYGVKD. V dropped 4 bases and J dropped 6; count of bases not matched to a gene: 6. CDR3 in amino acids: CAISGRQGGQPQHF. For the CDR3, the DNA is TGTGCCATCAGTGGGAGGCAGGGGGGTCAGCCCCAGCATTTT.

CDR3 in amino acids: CASSLAGDFYEQYF. DNA for the CDR3: TGTGCCAGCAGCTTGGCCGGAGACTTCTACGAGCAGTACTTC. V usage is TRBV5-4 and J usage is TRBJ2-7; D not certain. Trimming left V 0 bases short and J 3 bases short, with 10 bases between. Germline V CDR1 and CDR2: SGHNT, YYREEE (reference sequence). The length of the CDR3 is 14 residues.

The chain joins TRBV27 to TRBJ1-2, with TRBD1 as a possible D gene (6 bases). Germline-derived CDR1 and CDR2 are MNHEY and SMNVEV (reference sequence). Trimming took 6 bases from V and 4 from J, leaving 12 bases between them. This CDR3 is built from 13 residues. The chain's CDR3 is CASSRGFGYGYTF. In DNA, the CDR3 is TGTGCCAGCAGCAGGGGTTTCGGCTATGGCTACACCTTC.

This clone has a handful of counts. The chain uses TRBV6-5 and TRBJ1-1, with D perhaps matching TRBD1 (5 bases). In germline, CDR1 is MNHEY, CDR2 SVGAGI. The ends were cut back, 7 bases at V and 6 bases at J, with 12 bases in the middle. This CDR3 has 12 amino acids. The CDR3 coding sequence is TGTGCCAGCATTGGCAGGGCCCCTGAAGCTTTCTTT. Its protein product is CASIGRAPEAFF.

For the CDR3, the DNA is TGTGCCAGTAAAAGCAGGGGCCTTAGCTCCTACGAGCAGTACTTC. It codes for CASKSRGLSSYEQYF. The rearrangement uses TRBV19 and TRBJ2-7; a possible D gene is TRBD1 (6 bases). V was clipped by 7 bases and J by 0 bases, with 16 bases between them. The CDR3 sequence is 15 residues long. Germline V lookup: CDR1 LNHDA, CDR2 SQIVND (reference sequence).

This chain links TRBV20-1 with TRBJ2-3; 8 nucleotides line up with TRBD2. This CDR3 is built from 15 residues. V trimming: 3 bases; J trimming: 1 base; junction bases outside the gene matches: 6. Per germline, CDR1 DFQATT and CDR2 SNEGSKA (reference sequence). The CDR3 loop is CSASGIAGRTDTQYF. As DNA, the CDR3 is TGCAGTGCTAGTGGCATAGCGGGGCGCACAGATACGCAGTATTTT.

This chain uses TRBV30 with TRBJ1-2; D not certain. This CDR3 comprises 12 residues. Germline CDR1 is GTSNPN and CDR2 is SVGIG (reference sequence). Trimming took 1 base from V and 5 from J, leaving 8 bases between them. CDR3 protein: CAWSAGPYGYTF. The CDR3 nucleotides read TGTGCCTGGAGTGCAGGTCCTTATGGCTACACCTTC.

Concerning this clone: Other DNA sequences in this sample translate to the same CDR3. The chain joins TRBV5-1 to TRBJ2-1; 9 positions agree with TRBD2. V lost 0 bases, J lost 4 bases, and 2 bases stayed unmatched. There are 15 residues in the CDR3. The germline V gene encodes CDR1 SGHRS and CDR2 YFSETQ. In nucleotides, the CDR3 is TGCGCCAGCAGCTTGGGACTAGCGGCATACAATGAGCAGTTCTTC. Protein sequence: CASSLGLAAYNEQFF.

The CDR3 DNA reads as TGTGCCAGCAGGGTGCAGGGCATGAACACTGAAGCTTTCTTT. The encoded protein is CASRVQGMNTEAFF. This chain connects TRBV27 to TRBJ1-1, with D possibly TRBD1 on 5 matching bases. The ends were cut back, 6 bases at V and 0 bases at J, with 11 bases in the middle. CDR1 MNHEY and CDR2 SMNVEV come from the germline V gene (reference sequence). The CDR3 sequence is 14 residues long.

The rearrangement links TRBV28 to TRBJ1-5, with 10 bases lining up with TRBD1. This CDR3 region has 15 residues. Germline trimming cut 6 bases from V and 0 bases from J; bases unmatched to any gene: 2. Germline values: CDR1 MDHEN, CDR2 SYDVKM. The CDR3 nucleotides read TGTGCCAGCAGGGGGACAGGGGATAGCAATCAGCCCCAGCATTTT. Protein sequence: CASRGTGDSNQPQHF.

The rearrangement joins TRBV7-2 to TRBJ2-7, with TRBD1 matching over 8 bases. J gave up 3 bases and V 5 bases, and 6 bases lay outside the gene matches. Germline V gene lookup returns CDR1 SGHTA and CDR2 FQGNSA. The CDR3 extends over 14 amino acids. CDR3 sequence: CASSTGQGSYEQYF. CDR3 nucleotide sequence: TGTGCCAGCAGCACAGGACAGGGAAGCTACGAGCAGTACTTC.

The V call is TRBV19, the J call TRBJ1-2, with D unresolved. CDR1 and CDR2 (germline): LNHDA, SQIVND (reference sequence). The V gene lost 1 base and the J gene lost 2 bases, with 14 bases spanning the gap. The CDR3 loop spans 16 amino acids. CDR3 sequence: CASSIVRISGNYGYTF. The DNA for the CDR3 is TGTGCCAGTAGTATAGTTCGGATCAGCGGAAACTATGGCTACACCTTC.

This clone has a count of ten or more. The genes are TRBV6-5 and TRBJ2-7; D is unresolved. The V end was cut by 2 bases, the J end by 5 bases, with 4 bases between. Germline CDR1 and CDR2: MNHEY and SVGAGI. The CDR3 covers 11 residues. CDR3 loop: CASSYGDEQYF. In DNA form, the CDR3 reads TGTGCCAGCAGTTACGGAGACGAGCAGTACTTC.

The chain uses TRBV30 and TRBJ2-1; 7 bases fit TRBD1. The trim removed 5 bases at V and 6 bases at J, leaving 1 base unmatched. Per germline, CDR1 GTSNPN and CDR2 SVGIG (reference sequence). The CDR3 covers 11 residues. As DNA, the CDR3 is TGTGCCTGGGGACAGGTCAATGAGCAGTTCTTC. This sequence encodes CAWGQVNEQFF. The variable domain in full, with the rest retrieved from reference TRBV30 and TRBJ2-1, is SQTIHQWPATLVQPVGSPLSLECTVEGTSNPNLYWYRQAAGRGLQLLFYSVGIGQISSEVPQNLSASRPQDRQFILSSKKLLLSDSGFYLCAWGQVNEQFFGPGTRLTVL.

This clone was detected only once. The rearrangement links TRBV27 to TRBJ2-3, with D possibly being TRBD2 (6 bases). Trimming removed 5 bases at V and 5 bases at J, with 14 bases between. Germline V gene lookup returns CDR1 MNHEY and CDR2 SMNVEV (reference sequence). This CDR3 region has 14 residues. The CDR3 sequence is CASSDRRRGDTQYF. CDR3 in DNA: TGTGCCAGCAGTGACCGACGGAGGGGAGATACGCAGTATTTT.

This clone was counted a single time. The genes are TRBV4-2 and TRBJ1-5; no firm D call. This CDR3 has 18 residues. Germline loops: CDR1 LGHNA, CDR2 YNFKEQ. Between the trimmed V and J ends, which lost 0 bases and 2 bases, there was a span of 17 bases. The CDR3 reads CASSQEPARRLGNQPQHF. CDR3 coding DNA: TGTGCCAGCAGCCAAGAGCCCGCGAGGAGGCTAGGCAATCAGCCCCAGCATTTT.

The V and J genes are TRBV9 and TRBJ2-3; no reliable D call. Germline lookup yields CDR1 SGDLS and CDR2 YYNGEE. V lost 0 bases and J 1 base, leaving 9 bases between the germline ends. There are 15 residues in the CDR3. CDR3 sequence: CASSVGATGTDTQYF. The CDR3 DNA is TGTGCCAGCAGCGTAGGTGCGACTGGCACAGATACGCAGTATTTT. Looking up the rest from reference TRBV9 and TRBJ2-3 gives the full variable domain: DSGVTQTPKHLITATGQRVTLRCSPRSGDLSVYWYQQSLDQGLQFLIQYYNGEERAKGNILERFSAQQFPDLHSELNLSSLELGDSALYFCASSVGATGTDTQYFGPGTRLTVL.

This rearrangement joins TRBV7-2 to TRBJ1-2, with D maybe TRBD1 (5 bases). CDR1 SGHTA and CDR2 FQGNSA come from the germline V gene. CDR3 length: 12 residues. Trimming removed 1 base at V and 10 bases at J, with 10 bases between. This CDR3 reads CASSLVGQVYTF. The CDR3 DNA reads TGTGCCAGCAGCTTAGTGGGGCAGGTCTACACCTTC.

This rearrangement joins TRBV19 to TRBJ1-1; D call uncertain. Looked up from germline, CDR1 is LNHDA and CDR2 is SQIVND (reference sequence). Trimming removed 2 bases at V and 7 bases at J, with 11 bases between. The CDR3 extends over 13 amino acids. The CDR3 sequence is CASSIQDRLEAFF. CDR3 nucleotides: TGTGCCAGTAGTATACAGGATAGGCTTGAAGCTTTCTTT.